The 25 T cell receptor beta chains below all came from one sample that was sequenced in a study of cytomegalovirus exposure and HLA in healthy donors. It was with 60 Vbeta and 13 Jbeta primers that the PCR ran. Some clones are missing from TCRdb's copy, which holds only in-frame ones; the method was immunoSEQ multiplex PCR. The table lists roughly 160,000 clones, over 70% of them singletons. Sequencing was done on a sample of PBMCs. These receptors originate from a boy aged 2 to 10 in good health and CMV-seronegative.

V is TRBV19 and J is TRBJ1-3; D possibly corresponds to TRBD1 (6 bases). The CDR3 has 13 amino acids. V was pared by 5 bases and J by 4 bases, with 9 bases between. Per germline, CDR1 LNHDA and CDR2 SQIVND (reference sequence). The CDR3 here is CASSPGVGNTIYF. In nucleotides, the CDR3 is TGTGCCAGTAGTCCAGGGGTCGGAAACACCATATATTTT. The variable domain in full, completed from reference TRBV19 and TRBJ1-3, reads DGGITQSPKYLFRKEGQNVTLSCEQNLNHDAMYWYRQDPGQGLRLIYYSQIVNDFQKGDIAEGYSVSREKKESFPLTVTSAQKNPTAFYLCASSPGVGNTIYFGEGSWLTVV.

V usage is TRBV6-1 and J usage is TRBJ1-4; possible D gene TRBD1, 6 bases. V lost 2 bases and J lost 6, with 13 bases in between. The CDR3 is made up of 15 amino acids. The germline gives CDR1 MNHNS, CDR2 SASEGT. The CDR3 protein is CASSETAGEHEKLFF. CDR3 in DNA: TGTGCCAGCAGTGAAACAGCAGGGGAACATGAAAAACTGTTTTTT.

The CDR3 bases are TGTGCCAGCAGCTTGGAACAGGGGGTCACTGAAGCTTTCTTT. Protein: CASSLEQGVTEAFF. The chain combines TRBV5-8 with TRBJ1-1; TRBD1 aligns across 8 bases. CDR1 and CDR2 from the germline V gene are SGHTS and YDEGEE. The V gene end was trimmed by 0 bases and the J gene end by 4 bases; junction bases not matched to a gene: 2. The CDR3 contains 14 residues.

The chain recombines TRBV19 with TRBJ2-1, with 12 bases identical to TRBD2. The germline V gene encodes CDR1 LNHDA and CDR2 SQIVND (reference sequence). The CDR3 extends over 15 amino acids. The V and J ends lost 5 bases and 2 bases, in that order; junction bases with no gene match: 1. The CDR3 DNA is TGTGCCAGTAGTTGGACTAGCGGGACCTACAATGAGCAGTTCTTC. This gives the protein CASSWTSGTYNEQFF.

J is TRBJ2-3 and V is TRBV5-6; D is uncertain. The CDR3 length is 17 residues. Per germline, CDR1 SGHDT and CDR2 YYEEEE. V lost 3 bases and J 0 bases, leaving 17 bases between the germline ends. The chain's CDR3 is CASSSPPTPPSTDTQYF. Written as DNA, the CDR3 is TGTGCCAGCAGCTCCCCTCCGACACCCCCGAGCACAGATACGCAGTATTTT.

This clone was observed a handful of times. The rearrangement joins TRBV30 to TRBJ2-2, with D possibly TRBD1 on 5 matching bases. The CDR3 consists of 11 residues. Germline loops: CDR1 GTSNPN, CDR2 SVGIG (reference sequence). This CDR3 reads CALEGVGELFF. The DNA of the CDR3 is TGTGCTCTGGAAGGGGTCGGGGAGCTGTTTTTT.

The V call is TRBV7-6, the J call TRBJ1-6, with TRBD1 matching 11 bases. The germline gives CDR1 SGHVS, CDR2 FNYEAQ. This CDR3 contains 16 residues. Trimming took 5 bases from V and 11 from J; bases not matched to a gene: 11. CDR3 sequence reads: CASSPRRTGGPTPLHF. Here the CDR3 DNA reads TGTGCCAGCAGCCCTAGGCGGACAGGGGGCCCAACACCCCTCCACTTT.

This clone was recorded once. The gene calls are TRBV19 and TRBJ2-1, with D uncertain. The germline V gene encodes CDR1 LNHDA and CDR2 SQIVND (reference sequence). V shed 7 bases and J shed 0 bases, with 10 bases lying between them. The length of the CDR3 is 14 residues. CDR3 in amino acids: CASTRKSSYNEQFF. The CDR3 coding sequence is TGTGCCAGTACTAGAAAGAGCTCCTACAATGAGCAGTTCTTC.

With respect to this clone: One end of the junction does not line up with germline, which may come from a read error. The J gene is TRBJ1-1, the V gene TRBV7-9; unclear D gene. Germline CDR1 SEHNR, CDR2 FQNEAQ (reference sequence). The CDR3 runs to 16 residues. CDR3 residues: CSSSLDGSGTNTEAFF. The DNA for the CDR3 is TGTTCCAGCAGCTTAGATGGGTCAGGCACGAACACTGAAGCTTTCTTT.

V is TRBV29-1 and J is TRBJ1-4; D is possibly TRBD1 (6 bases). Germline V gives CDR1 SQVTM, CDR2 ANQGSEA. Trimming pared 7 bases from V and 5 bases from J, leaving 14 bases between. The CDR3 has 13 amino acids. As DNA, the CDR3 is TGCAGCGCATTGGCAGGGGAGAATGAAAAACTGTTTTTT. Its translation: CSALAGENEKLFF.

The gene calls are TRBV5-1 and TRBJ1-1, with D possibly TRBD1 on 6 matching bases. Trimming shortened V by 0 bases and J by 4 bases, and 10 bases separated the two germline ends. Germline V gene lookup returns CDR1 SGHRS and CDR2 YFSETQ. CDR3 size: 14 residues. CDR3 coding DNA: TGCGCCAGCAGCTTGGAGGGGGTAGCCACTGAAGCTTTCTTT. It encodes CASSLEGVATEAFF.

The V and J genes are TRBV6-6 and TRBJ1-5; TRBD1 aligns across 7 bases. The CDR3 covers 12 residues. Germline CDR1 and CDR2: MNHNY and SVGAGI (reference sequence). V was pared by 7 bases and J by 7 bases, with 4 bases of the junction left unmatched. The CDR3 coding sequence is TGTGCCAGCACATACAGGGGACAGCCCCAGCATTTT. Its protein product is CASTYRGQPQHF.

The J gene is TRBJ1-5, the V gene TRBV29-1; 7 nucleotides align to TRBD1. CDR3 length equals 13 residues. V dropped 4 bases and J dropped 3; count of bases not matched to a gene: 3. Germline V CDR1 and CDR2: SQVTM, ANQGSEA. The CDR3 nucleotides are TGCAGCGTTGGACAGGGCAACAATCAGCCCCAGCATTTT. Encoded protein: CSVGQGNNQPQHF.

Only a few counts were recorded for this clone. The V and J genes are TRBV9 and TRBJ2-7; 7 bases match TRBD1. J gave up 0 bases and V 0 bases, and 0 bases lay outside the gene matches. The germline V gene has CDR1 SGDLS and CDR2 YYNGEE. There are 14 residues in the CDR3. Here the CDR3 DNA reads TGTGCCAGCAGCGTAGGGGACAGCTCCTACGAGCAGTACTTC. This translates into CASSVGDSSYEQYF.

The chain carries TRBV5-4 and TRBJ2-1; 15 bases fit TRBD2. The CDR3 covers 15 residues. The J segment lost 8 bases and the V segment lost 4 bases, leaving 4 bases of the junction unmatched. Looked up from germline, CDR1 is SGHNT and CDR2 is YYREEE (reference sequence). CDR3 DNA: TGTGCCAGCAGCCCCGGACTAGCGGGAGGGCATGAGCAGTTCTTC. Translation: CASSPGLAGGHEQFF.

The V call is TRBV30, the J call TRBJ2-7; 9 positions agree with TRBD2. This CDR3 contains 15 residues. CDR1 and CDR2 from the germline V gene are GTSNPN and SVGIG (reference sequence). V gave up 3 bases and J gave up 0 bases; unmatched junction bases: 6. CDR3 in amino acids: CAWRELAGSSYEQYF. The CDR3 nucleotides read TGTGCCTGGAGGGAACTAGCGGGTAGCTCCTACGAGCAGTACTTC.

The gene calls are TRBV4-2 and TRBJ2-7, with D possibly matching TRBD2 (5 bases). The CDR3 runs to 12 residues. The V end was cut by 3 bases, the J end by 5 bases, with 8 bases between. The germline V gene encodes CDR1 LGHNA and CDR2 YNFKEQ. The CDR3 protein is CASSQDSNEQYF. CDR3 nucleotide sequence: TGTGCCAGCAGCCAGGACTCGAACGAGCAGTACTTC.

This chain connects TRBV19 to TRBJ1-2; TRBD1 aligns across 7 bases. Germline values: CDR1 LNHDA, CDR2 SQIVND (reference sequence). The trim removed 6 bases at V and 4 bases at J, leaving 5 bases unmatched. This CDR3 spans 13 amino acids. The CDR3 DNA follows: TGTGCCAGTAGCCCAGGGGGGACCTATGGCTACACCTTC. Encoded protein: CASSPGGTYGYTF.

V is TRBV2 and J is TRBJ2-3; a possible D gene is TRBD2 (5 bases). Germline CDR1 is SNHLY and CDR2 is FYNNEI. Trimming took off 2 bases at V and 1 base at J, with 10 bases between the two ends. The CDR3 is 15 residues long. Here the CDR3 reads CASSERAVGTDTQYF. For the CDR3, the DNA is TGTGCCAGCAGTGAAAGAGCGGTCGGCACAGATACGCAGTATTTT.

The chain carries TRBV19 and TRBJ1-1, with D unresolved. The V gene lost 5 bases and the J gene lost 11 bases, with 18 bases spanning the gap. The germline V gene encodes CDR1 LNHDA and CDR2 SQIVND (reference sequence). CDR3 length: 13 amino acids. CDR3 sequence: CASSLMTGSWAFF. The CDR3 DNA reads as TGTGCCAGTAGTCTAATGACGGGTTCCTGGGCTTTCTTT. Supplemented by reference TRBV19 and TRBJ1-1, the full variable domain reads DGGITQSPKYLFRKEGQNVTLSCEQNLNHDAMYWYRQDPGQGLRLIYYSQIVNDFQKGDIAEGYSVSREKKESFPLTVTSAQKNPTAFYLCASSLMTGSWAFFGQGTRLTVV.

This rearrangement joins TRBV9 to TRBJ2-5; 7 bases agree with TRBD1. The trim removed 4 bases at V and 2 bases at J, leaving 5 bases unmatched. The CDR3 loop spans 14 amino acids. Germline CDR1 SGDLS, CDR2 YYNGEE. CDR3 nucleotides: TGTGCCAGCAGCTCCGGGACAGATCAAGAGACCCAGTACTTC. Protein product: CASSSGTDQETQYF.

The chain joins TRBV2 to TRBJ2-5; TRBD2 aligns across 12 bases. CDR1 is SNHLY and CDR2 is FYNNEI in the germline V gene. Trimming removed 5 bases from V and 5 bases from J; junction bases left unmatched: 9. The CDR3 covers 16 residues. CDR3 residues: CASSPGTSGLRETQYF. DNA for the CDR3: TGTGCCAGCAGTCCCGGGACTAGCGGGCTACGGGAGACCCAGTACTTC.

The chain recombines TRBV2 with TRBJ1-2; D not certain. V dropped 8 bases and J dropped 2 bases, with 9 bases sitting between them. In germline, CDR1 is SNHLY, CDR2 FYNNEI. This CDR3 is built from 12 residues. The CDR3 DNA reads as TGTGCCAGCGGGGAGGGAAACTATGGCTACACCTTC. This encodes CASGEGNYGYTF.

This clone was observed a few times. The chain employs TRBV7-2 and TRBJ2-5; possibly TRBD2 for D (5 bases). This CDR3 spans 14 amino acids. The V end lost 5 bases, the J end lost 3 bases, and 13 bases lay between the germline ends. CDR1 is SGHTA and CDR2 is FQGNSA in the germline V gene. CDR3 sequence reads: CASSLSRTEETQYF. CDR3 DNA: TGTGCCAGCAGCCTGAGTCGGACTGAAGAGACCCAGTACTTC. The full variable domain, with the rest looked up from reference TRBV7-2 and TRBJ2-5, is GAGVSQSPSNKVTEKGKDVELRCDPISGHTALYWYRQSLGQGLEFLIYFQGNSAPDKSGLPSDRFSAERTGGSVSTLTIQRTQQEDSAVYLCASSLSRTEETQYFGPGTRLLVL.

The rearrangement links TRBV14 to TRBJ2-1; a possible D gene is TRBD1 (5 bases). V lost 4 bases to trimming and J lost 1 base, with 11 bases between them. CDR3 length: 15 amino acids. The germline V gene encodes CDR1 SGHDN and CDR2 FVKESK. The CDR3 DNA sequence: TGTGCCAGCAGCCCTCGGACACCGTCCTACAATGAGCAGTTCTTC. It translates to CASSPRTPSYNEQFF.